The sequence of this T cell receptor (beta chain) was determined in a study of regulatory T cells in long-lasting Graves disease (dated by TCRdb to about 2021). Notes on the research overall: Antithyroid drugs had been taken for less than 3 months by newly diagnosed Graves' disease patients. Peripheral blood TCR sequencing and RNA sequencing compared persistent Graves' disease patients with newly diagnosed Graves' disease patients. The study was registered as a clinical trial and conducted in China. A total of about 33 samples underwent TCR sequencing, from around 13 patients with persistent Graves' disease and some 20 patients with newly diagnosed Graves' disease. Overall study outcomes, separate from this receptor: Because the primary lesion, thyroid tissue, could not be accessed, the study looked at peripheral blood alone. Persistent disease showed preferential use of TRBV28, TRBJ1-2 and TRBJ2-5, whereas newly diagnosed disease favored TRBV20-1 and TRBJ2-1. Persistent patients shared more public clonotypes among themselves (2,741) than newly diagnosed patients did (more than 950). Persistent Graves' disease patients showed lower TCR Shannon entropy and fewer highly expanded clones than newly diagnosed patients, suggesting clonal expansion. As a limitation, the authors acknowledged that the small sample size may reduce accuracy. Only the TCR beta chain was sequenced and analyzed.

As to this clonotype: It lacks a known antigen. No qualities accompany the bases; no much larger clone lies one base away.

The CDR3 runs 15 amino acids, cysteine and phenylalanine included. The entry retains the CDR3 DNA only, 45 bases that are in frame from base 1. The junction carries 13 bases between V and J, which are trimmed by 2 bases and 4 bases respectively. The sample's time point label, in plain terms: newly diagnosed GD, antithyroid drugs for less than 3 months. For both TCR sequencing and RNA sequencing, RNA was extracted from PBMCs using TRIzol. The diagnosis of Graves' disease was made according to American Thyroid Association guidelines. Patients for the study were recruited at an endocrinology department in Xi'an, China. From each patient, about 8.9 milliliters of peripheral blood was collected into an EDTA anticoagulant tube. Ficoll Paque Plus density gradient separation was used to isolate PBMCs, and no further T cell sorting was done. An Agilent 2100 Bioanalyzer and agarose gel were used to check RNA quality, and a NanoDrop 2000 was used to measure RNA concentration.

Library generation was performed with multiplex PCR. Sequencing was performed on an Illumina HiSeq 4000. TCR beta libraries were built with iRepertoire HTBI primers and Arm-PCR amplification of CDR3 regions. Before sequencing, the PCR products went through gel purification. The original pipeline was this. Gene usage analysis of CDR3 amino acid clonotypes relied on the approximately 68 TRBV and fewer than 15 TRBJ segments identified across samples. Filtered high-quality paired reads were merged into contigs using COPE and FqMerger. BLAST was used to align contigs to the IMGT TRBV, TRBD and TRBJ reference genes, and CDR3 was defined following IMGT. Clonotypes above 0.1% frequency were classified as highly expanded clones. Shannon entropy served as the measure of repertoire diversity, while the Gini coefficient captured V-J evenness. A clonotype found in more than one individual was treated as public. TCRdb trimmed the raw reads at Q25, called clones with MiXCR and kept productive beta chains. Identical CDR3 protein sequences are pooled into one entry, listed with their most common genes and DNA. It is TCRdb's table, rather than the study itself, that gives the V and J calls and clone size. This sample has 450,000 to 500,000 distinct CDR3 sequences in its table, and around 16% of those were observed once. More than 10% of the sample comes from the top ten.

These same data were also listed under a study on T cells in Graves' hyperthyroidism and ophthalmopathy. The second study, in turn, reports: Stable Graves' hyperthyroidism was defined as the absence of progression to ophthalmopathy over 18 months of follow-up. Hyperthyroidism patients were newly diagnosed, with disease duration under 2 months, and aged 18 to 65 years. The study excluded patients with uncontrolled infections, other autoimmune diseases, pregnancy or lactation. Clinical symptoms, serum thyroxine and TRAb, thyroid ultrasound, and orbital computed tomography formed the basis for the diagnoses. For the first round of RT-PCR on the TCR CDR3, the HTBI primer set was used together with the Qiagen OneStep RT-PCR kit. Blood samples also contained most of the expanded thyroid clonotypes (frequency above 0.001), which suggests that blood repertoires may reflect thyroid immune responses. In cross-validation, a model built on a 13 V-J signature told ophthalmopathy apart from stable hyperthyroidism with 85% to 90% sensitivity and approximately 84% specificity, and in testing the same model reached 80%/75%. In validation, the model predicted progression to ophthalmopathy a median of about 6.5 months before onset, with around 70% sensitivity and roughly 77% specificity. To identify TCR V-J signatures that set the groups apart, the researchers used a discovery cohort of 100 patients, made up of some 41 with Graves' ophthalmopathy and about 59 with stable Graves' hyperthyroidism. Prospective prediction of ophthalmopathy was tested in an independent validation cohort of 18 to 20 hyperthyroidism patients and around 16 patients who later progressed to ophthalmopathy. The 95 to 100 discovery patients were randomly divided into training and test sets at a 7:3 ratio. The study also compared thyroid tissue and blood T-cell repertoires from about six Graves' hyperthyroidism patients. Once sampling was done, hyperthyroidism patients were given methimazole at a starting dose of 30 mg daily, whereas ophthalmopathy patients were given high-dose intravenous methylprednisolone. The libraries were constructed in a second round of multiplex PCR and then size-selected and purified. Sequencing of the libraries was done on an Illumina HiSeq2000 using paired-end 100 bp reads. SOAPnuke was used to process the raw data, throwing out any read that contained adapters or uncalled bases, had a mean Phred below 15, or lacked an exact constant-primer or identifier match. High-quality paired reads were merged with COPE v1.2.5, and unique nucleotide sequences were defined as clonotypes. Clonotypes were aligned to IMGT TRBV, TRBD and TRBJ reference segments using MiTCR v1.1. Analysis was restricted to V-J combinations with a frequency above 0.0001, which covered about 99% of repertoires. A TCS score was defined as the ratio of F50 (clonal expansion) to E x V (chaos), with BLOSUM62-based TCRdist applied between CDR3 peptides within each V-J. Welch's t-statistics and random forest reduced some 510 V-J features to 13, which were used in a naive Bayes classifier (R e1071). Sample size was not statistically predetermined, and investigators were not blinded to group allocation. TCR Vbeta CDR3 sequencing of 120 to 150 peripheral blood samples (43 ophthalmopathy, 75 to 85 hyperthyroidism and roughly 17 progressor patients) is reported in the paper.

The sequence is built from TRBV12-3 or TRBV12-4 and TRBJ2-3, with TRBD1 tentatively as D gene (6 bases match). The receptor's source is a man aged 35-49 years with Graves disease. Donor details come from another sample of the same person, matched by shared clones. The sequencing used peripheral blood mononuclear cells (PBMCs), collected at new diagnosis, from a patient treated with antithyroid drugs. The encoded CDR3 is CASSLFHRVPDTQYF. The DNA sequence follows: TGTGCCAGCAGTTTATTTCACAGGGTACCAGATACGCAGTATTTT.